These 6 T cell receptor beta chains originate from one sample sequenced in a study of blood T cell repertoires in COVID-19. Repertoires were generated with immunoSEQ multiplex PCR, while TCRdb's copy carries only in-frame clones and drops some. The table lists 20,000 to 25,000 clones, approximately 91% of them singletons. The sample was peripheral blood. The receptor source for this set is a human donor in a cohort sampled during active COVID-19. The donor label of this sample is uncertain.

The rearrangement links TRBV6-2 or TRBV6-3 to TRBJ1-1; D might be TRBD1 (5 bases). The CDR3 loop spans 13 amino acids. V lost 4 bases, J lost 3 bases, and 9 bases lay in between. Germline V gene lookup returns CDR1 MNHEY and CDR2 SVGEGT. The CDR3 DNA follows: TGTGCCAGCAGTTCCAACAGGTACACTGAAGCTTTCTTT. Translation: CASSSNRYTEAFF.

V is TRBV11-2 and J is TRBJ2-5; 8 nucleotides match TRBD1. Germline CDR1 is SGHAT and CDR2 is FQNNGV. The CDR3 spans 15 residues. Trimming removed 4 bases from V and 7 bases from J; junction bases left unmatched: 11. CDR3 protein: CASSSTTGDAGTQYF. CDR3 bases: TGTGCCAGCAGCTCAACGACAGGGGATGCGGGGACCCAGTACTTC.

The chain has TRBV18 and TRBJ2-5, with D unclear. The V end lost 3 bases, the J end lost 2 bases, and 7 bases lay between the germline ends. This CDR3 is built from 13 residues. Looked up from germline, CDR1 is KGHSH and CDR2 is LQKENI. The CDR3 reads CASSPDGQETQYF. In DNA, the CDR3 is TGTGCCAGCTCACCTGACGGGCAAGAGACCCAGTACTTC.

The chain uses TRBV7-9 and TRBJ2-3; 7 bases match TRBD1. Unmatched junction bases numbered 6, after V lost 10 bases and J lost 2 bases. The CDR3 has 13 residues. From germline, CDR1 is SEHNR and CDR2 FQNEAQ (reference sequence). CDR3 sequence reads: CAIQTGSTDTQYF. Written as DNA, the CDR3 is TGTGCCATCCAGACAGGGTCCACAGATACGCAGTATTTT.

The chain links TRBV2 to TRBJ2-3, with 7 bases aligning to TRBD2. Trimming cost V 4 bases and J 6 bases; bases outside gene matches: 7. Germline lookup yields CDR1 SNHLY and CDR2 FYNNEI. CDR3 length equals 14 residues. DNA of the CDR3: TGTGCCAGCAGTGCCAGGGTGCGGGGGGATACGCAGTATTTT. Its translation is CASSARVRGDTQYF.

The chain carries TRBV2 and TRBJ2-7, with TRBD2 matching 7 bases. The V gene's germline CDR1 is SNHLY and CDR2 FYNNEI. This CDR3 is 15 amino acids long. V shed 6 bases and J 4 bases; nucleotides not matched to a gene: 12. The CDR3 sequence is CASSARAGNEYEQYF. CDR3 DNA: TGTGCCAGCAGCGCTCGAGCGGGAAATGAGTACGAGCAGTACTTC.